The present entry profiles one T cell receptor (beta chain) with its context. Its antigen remains unknown. The data originate from a study of metastatic and nonmetastatic thyroid tumors. The V and J ends lost 6 bases and 3 bases respectively, with 21 bases between them. Germline CDR1 and CDR2: DFQATT and SNEGSKA (reference sequence). This CDR3 has 15 amino acids. Thyroid surgery was preceded by no treatment in any patient. Per the original data handling: Built for papillary thyroid cancer, a distant-metastasis classifier drew on CDR3 differences across clinicopathological groups. TCRdb ran MiXCR on the PCR reads. The authors' filters were not applied to this entry. Seen here are over 30,000 clones, about a fifth observed once, and the top ten hold over 2.5%. Broader study findings: TCR beta diversity was reportedly significantly higher in malignant thyroid tumors than benign nodules, in blood and tumor.

What was sequenced was tumor tissue. V gene TRBV20-1 combines with J gene TRBJ2-7; D possibly corresponds to TRBD1 (5 bases). The sequence derives from a male donor with papillary thyroid cancer or a benign thyroid nodule (not recorded which). Some clones in this sample may be carry-over from other donors' samples. The CDR3 DNA follows: TGCAGTGCCAGACCCCAGGGTAGCTGTAACTACGAGCAGTACTTC. Protein: CSARPQGSCNYEQYF.